The 14 T cell receptor beta chains presented below share a single source sample, sequenced in a study of OX40 agonist ivuxolimab in advanced cancers. Library prep was done by the immunoSEQ multiplex PCR assay. TCRdb provides this immuneACCESS table in a form limited to in-frame rearrangements. Some clones are lacking; in checked studies, under half of them reflect an unresolved V gene, and why the rest are absent is not known. This sample lists 70,000 to 90,000 clones; 84% were detected once. Of the sample, about 7% is held by the ten largest clones. The sequencing used CD4+ or CD8+ T cells sorted from blood, collected in a trial of the OX40 agonist ivuxolimab. The receptor source for this set is an adult with an advanced solid tumor such as melanoma, head and neck, liver or kidney cancer.

The V and J genes are TRBV5-1 and TRBJ2-3; D perhaps matches TRBD2 (6 bases). V lost 4 bases and J 2 bases, leaving 14 bases between the germline ends. The CDR3 runs 15 residues. Germline V gives CDR1 SGHRS, CDR2 YFSETQ. CDR3 bases: TGCGCCAGCAGCCCCGAGCGGGCCCCCACAGATACGCAGTATTTT. Translation gives CASSPERAPTDTQYF.

The rearrangement joins TRBV4-3 to TRBJ2-2, with a possible D match to TRBD1 (6 bases). CDR3 length: 16 amino acids. Germline CDR1 reads LGHNA; CDR2 reads YSLEER. Trimming removed 2 bases at V and 3 bases at J, with 13 bases between. DNA for the CDR3: TGCGCCAGCAGCCAAACAACAGGACAGTACACCGGGGAGCTGTTTTTT. Residues: CASSQTTGQYTGELFF.

The chain uses TRBV7-2 and TRBJ2-7, with 8 bases fitting TRBD2. V lost 4 bases, J lost 5 bases, and 10 bases stayed unmatched. The CDR3 sequence is 15 residues long. Germline V gene sequence: CDR1 SGHTA, CDR2 FQGNSA. The CDR3 DNA sequence: TGTGCCAGCAGCTCTGGGCGGGAGGTATACCACGAGCAGTACTTC. It encodes CASSSGREVYHEQYF.

The J gene is TRBJ2-7, the V gene TRBV7-2; 7 bases are a match to TRBD2. CDR1 and CDR2 (germline): SGHTA, FQGNSA. V was clipped by 3 bases and J by 3 bases; unmatched bases: 2. There are 13 residues in the CDR3. CDR3 protein: CASSLGGFYEQYF. As DNA, the CDR3 is TGTGCCAGCAGCTTGGGGGGGTTCTACGAGCAGTACTTC.

V is TRBV7-2 and J is TRBJ1-1; no clear D. V gave up 4 bases and J gave up 1 base, with 10 bases separating them. This CDR3 region has 14 residues. Germline V gene sequence: CDR1 SGHTA, CDR2 FQGNSA. In DNA, the CDR3 is TGTGCCAGCAGCTCCCCCCCCGGGAACACTGAAGCTTTCTTT. Its translation is CASSSPPGNTEAFF.

The gene calls are TRBV7-2 and TRBJ1-2; perhaps TRBD1 as D (6 bases). The CDR3 consists of 13 residues. The germline V and J ends were trimmed by 1 base and 7 bases, with 10 bases remaining between them. Germline lookup yields CDR1 SGHTA and CDR2 FQGNSA. CDR3 region: CASSLGGARGYTF. For the CDR3, the DNA is TGTGCCAGCAGCTTAGGGGGGGCGCGTGGCTACACCTTC.

This clone was observed a handful of times. The rearrangement links TRBV19 to TRBJ2-1; D not certain. V was pared by 3 bases and J by 1 base, with 10 bases between. Germline values: CDR1 LNHDA, CDR2 SQIVND (reference sequence). The CDR3 contains 15 residues. The DNA of the CDR3 is TGTGCCAGTAGTATTTGGCCCCCTTCCTACAATGAGCAGTTCTTC. It translates to CASSIWPPSYNEQFF. Using reference TRBV19 and TRBJ2-1 for the parts outside the CDR3, the full variable domain is DGGITQSPKYLFRKEGQNVTLSCEQNLNHDAMYWYRQDPGQGLRLIYYSQIVNDFQKGDIAEGYSVSREKKESFPLTVTSAQKNPTAFYLCASSIWPPSYNEQFFGPGTRLTVL.

The count of this clone is one. The V and J genes are TRBV4-3 and TRBJ2-7, with D perhaps given as TRBD1 or TRBD2 (5 bases each). The germline V and J ends were trimmed by 0 bases and 4 bases, with 13 bases remaining between them. Germline V CDR1 and CDR2: LGHNA, YSLEER. The CDR3 extends over 15 amino acids. The CDR3 bases are TGCGCCAGCAGCCAAGATGGGGGTTGGAATTACGAGCAGTACTTC. It specifies CASSQDGGWNYEQYF.

This chain joins TRBV7-9 and TRBJ1-4; no clear D gene. The CDR3 covers 14 residues. Germline lookup yields CDR1 SEHNR and CDR2 FQNEAQ (reference sequence). Deletions cut 5 bases from V and 8 bases from J, with 15 bases between. CDR3 DNA: TGTGCCAGCAGCGGGGTCAGCCTTATCGAAAAACTGTTTTTT. Residues: CASSGVSLIEKLFF.

The chain combines TRBV10-3 with TRBJ2-1; D is perhaps TRBD2 (6 bases). CDR1 and CDR2 (germline): ENHRY, SYGVKD. CDR3 length equals 13 residues. V dropped 6 bases and J dropped 3 bases, with 9 bases sitting between them. CDR3 in amino acids: CAIRPGLYNEQFF. The CDR3 region has the DNA TGTGCCATCAGACCGGGACTCTACAATGAGCAGTTCTTC.

The rearrangement links TRBV5-1 to TRBJ1-1; D possibly corresponds to TRBD1 (5 bases). Germline lookup yields CDR1 SGHRS and CDR2 YFSETQ. Trimming shortened V by 0 bases and J by 0 bases, and 12 bases separated the two germline ends. The CDR3 length is 16 residues. The DNA for the CDR3 is TGCGCCAGCAGCTTGGGCACGGGACGGGTGAACACTGAAGCTTTCTTT. It encodes CASSLGTGRVNTEAFF.

This rearrangement joins TRBV7-9 to TRBJ1-1; 8 bases fit TRBD1. The J segment lost 4 bases and the V segment lost 5 bases, leaving 3 bases of the junction unmatched. Germline V lookup: CDR1 SEHNR, CDR2 FQNEAQ (reference sequence). The CDR3 is made up of 13 amino acids. This CDR3 reads CASSGQGGTEAFF. The CDR3 DNA follows: TGTGCCAGCAGCGGACAGGGTGGCACTGAAGCTTTCTTT.

This chain uses TRBV19 with TRBJ2-2; the D is unclear. This CDR3 region has 13 residues. Between the trimmed V and J ends, which lost 2 bases and 6 bases, there was a span of 7 bases. The germline V gene has CDR1 LNHDA and CDR2 SQIVND (reference sequence). In DNA, the CDR3 is TGTGCCAGTAGTATAAGGGTATCCGGGGAGCTGTTTTTT. Translated: CASSIRVSGELFF.

The chain couples TRBV6-6 to TRBJ1-3, with TRBD1 as a possible D gene (6 bases). The V end lost 4 bases, the J end lost 1 base, and 11 bases lay between the germline ends. Germline loops: CDR1 MNHNY, CDR2 SVGAGI (reference sequence). The CDR3 runs to 15 residues. In nucleotides, the CDR3 is TGTGCCAGCAGTTTTACAGGGACTTCTGGAAACACCATATATTTT. Its protein product is CASSFTGTSGNTIYF.